This T cell receptor beta chain was recorded in a study of blood T cells in healthy people across ages. The authors ran a second PCR of about 6 to 11 cycles using a sample-barcoded 5' primer and a J-beta primer mix. A single record per CDR3 protein comes from TCRdb applying MiXCR to the 5' RACE reads. The table includes over a million distinct CDR3 sequences, roughly 45% detected once. This clonotype was detected only a few times. What it recognizes is unknown. Germline V gene data show CDR1 as DFQATT and CDR2 as SNEGSKA (reference sequence). Trimming left V 6 bases short and J 7 bases short, with 19 bases between. This CDR3 region has 13 residues. Study findings and constraints: Age brought a roughly linear fall in TCR beta diversity measured per million T cells. Aged donors had fewer naive CD4+ cells and lower diversity than long-lived donors.

The chain carries TRBV20-1 and TRBJ2-7, with a possible D match to TRBD1 (5 bases). This TCR came from a woman in her sixties or seventies in good health. The sequenced material came from blood. CDR3 in amino acids: CSAIIPQVSEQYF. In DNA form, the CDR3 reads TGCAGTGCCATAATCCCACAGGTTTCGGAGCAGTACTTC.